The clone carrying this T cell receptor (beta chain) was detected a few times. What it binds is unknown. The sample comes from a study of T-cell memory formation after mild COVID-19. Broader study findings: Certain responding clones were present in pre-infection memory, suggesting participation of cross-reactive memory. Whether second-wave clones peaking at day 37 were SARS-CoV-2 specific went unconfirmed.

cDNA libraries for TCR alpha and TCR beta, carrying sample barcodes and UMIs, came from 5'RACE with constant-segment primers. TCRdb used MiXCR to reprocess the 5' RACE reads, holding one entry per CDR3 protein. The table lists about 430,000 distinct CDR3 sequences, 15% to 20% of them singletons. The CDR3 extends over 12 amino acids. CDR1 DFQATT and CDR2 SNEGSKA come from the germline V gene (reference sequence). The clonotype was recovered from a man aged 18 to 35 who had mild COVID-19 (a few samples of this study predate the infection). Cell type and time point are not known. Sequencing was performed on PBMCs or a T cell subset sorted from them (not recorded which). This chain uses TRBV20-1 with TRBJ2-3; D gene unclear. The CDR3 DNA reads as TGCAGCCTTCCGAGCCTCACAGATACGCAGTATTTT. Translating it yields CSLPSLTDTQYF.